A selection of T cell receptor beta chains follows, all from one sample in a study of T cell responses to AZD1222 COVID-19 vaccine. Clones were read by immunoSEQ multiplex PCR, and TCRdb kept only the in-frame ones, dropping some. The repertoire holds approximately 70,000 clones, approximately 80% seen once, with around 15% in the top ten. Source: peripheral blood, taken 28 days after the second AZD1222 dose. These receptors were obtained from an adult who received the AZD1222 COVID-19 vaccine. Each CDR3 is given without its conserved first and last residue.

>TRBJ2-2|TRBV7-8
ASSRGGTGQGDWLF
>TRBJ1-1|TRBV27
ASSFRGGTEAF
>TRBJ2-1|TRBV7-2
ASSFGGTSNEQF
>TRBJ2-5|TRBV3-1/TRBV3-2
ASSQAPGGGEY
>TRBJ1-2|TRBV2
ASSDTQSYGYT
>TRBJ1-6|TRBV6-5
ASSYSGRNNSPLH
>TRBJ1-6|TRBV6-5
ASSRQGLDSPLH
>TRBJ2-4|TRBV4-1
ASSQVPKNIQY
>TRBJ2-5|TRBV5-1
ASSFQPDREETQY
>TRBJ2-5|TRBV5-1
ASSTGSGEETQY
>TRBJ1-6|TRBV6-1
ASSEARSPLH
>TRBJ2-7|TRBV5-1
ASSLDTGTYEQY
>TRBJ2-1|TRBV9
ASSVGTAYNEQF
>TRBJ2-4|TRBV5-5
ASSLAGQENIQY
>TRBJ1-2|TRBV5-6
ASSLGQGGNYGYT
>TRBJ2-1|TRBV19
TSGAGGRYNEQF
>TRBJ1-6|TRBV10-3
AISAGGSQSPLH
>TRBJ2-4|TRBV27
ASRSSGGAPIQY
>TRBJ2-3|TRBV7-2
ASSLASAGGADTQY
>TRBJ1-2|TRBV7-8
ASSFQGEDGYT
>TRBJ2-7|TRBV9
ASSVVGTDDYEQY
>TRBJ1-5|TRBV6-5
ASSQTVLNQPQH
>TRBJ1-1|TRBV2
ASSEEVGAEAF
>TRBJ1-5|TRBV3-1/TRBV3-2
ASSQTGGNQPQH
>TRBJ2-7|TRBV19
ASSIYLNRGEQY
>TRBJ2-2|TRBV5-1
ASSSGTGNTGELF
>TRBJ1-2|TRBV4-1
ASSQRGGDYYGYT
>TRBJ1-3|TRBV30
AWSVGGIGNTIY
>TRBJ2-3|TRBV9
ASSVEDRGRTDTQY
>TRBJ1-1|TRBV12-3/TRBV12-4
ASSLVGPNEAF
>TRBJ2-1|TRBV9
ASSVDRTMRYNEQF
>TRBJ2-5|TRBV5-5
ASSSKETQY
>TRBJ2-7|TRBV2
ASSEDRGHNEQY
>TRBJ1-2|TRBV7-9
ASSLPGTGSSYGYT
>TRBJ2-1|TRBV11-2
ASELIRERSRQF
>TRBJ1-1|TRBV6-5
ASSPRVLGPEAF
>TRBJ2-3|TRBV7-2
ASSSGGASDTQY
>TRBJ1-1|TRBV9
ASSVESMNTEAF
>TRBJ2-7|TRBV7-9
ASSFRPGQGGAYEQY
>TRBJ1-2|TRBV4-1
ASSLRGLDGYT
>TRBJ2-3|TRBV6-5
ASSYSSSGGVTQY
>TRBJ2-7|TRBV6-5
ASTQNPEGYEQY
>TRBJ1-6|TRBV6-5
ASSGPLLRSPLH